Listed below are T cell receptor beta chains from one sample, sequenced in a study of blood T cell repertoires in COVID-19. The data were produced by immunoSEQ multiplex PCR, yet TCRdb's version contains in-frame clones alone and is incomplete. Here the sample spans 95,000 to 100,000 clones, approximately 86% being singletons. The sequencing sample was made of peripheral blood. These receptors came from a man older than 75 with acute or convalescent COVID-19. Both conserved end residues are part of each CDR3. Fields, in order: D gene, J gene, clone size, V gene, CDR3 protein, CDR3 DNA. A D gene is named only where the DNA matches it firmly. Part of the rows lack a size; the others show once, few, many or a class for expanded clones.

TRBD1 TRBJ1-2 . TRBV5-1 CASSPGGLTGDHGYTF TGCGCCAGCAGCCCTGGTGGGCTGACAGGGGATCATGGCTACACCTTC
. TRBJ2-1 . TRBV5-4 CASSLGGILQNEQFF TGTGCCAGCAGCTTGGGAGGGATTCTTCAGAATGAGCAGTTCTTC
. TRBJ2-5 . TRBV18 CASSPSETQYF TGTGCCAGCTCACCGTCGGAGACCCAGTACTTC
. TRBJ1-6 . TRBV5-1 CASSPAGGTGSPLHF TGCGCCAGCAGCCCTGCGGGGGGCACGGGTTCACCCCTCCACTTT
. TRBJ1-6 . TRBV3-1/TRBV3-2 CASSQVGGNSPLHF TGTGCCAGCAGCCAAGTGGGGGGTAATTCACCCCTCCACTTT
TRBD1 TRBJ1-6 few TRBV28 CASSSSGTGFFNSPLHF TGTGCCAGCAGTTCTTCCGGGACAGGATTTTTTAATTCACCCCTCCACTTT
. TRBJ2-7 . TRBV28 CASSLTRFPYEQYF TGTGCCAGCAGTTTAACTAGATTCCCCTACGAGCAGTACTTC
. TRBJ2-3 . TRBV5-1 CASSLGTLYTDTQYF TGCGCCAGCAGCTTGGGGACTCTTTACACAGATACGCAGTATTTT
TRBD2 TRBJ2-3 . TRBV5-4 CASSRSGGGETDTQYF TGTGCCAGCAGCCGGAGTGGGGGAGGGGAAACAGATACGCAGTATTTT
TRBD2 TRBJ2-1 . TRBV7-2 CASSLGSLAGRNEQFF TGTGCCAGCAGCTTAGGATCGCTAGCGGGGCGTAATGAGCAGTTCTTC
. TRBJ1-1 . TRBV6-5 CASSRDVSTEAFF TGTGCCAGCTCGCGGGACGTTAGCACTGAAGCTTTCTTT
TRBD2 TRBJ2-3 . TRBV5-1 CASSLAGVAGSTDTQYF TGCGCCAGCAGCTTGGCGGGGGTAGCGGGATCCACAGATACGCAGTATTTT
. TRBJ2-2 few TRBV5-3 CARSLGRLVNTGELFF TGTGCCAGAAGCTTGGGGCGGTTGGTTAACACCGGGGAGCTGTTTTTT
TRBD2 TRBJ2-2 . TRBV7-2 CASSPTGGITGELFF TGTGCCAGCAGCCCCACGGGAGGGATCACCGGGGAGCTGTTTTTT
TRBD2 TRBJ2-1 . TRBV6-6 CASSYSPSGRGDEQFF TGTGCCAGCAGTTACTCCCCTAGCGGGAGAGGGGATGAGCAGTTCTTC
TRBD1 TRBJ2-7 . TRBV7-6 CASSLGQGATYEQYF TGTGCCAGCAGCTTAGGGCAGGGGGCGACCTACGAGCAGTACTTC
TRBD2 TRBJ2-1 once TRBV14 CASSQDRRTSGRWGNEQFF TGTGCCAGCAGCCAAGATCGTCGGACTAGCGGGAGATGGGGAAATGAGCAGTTCTTC
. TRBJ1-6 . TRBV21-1 CASRGQGGDSPLHF TGTGCCAGCAGAGGACAGGGGGGGGATTCACCCCTCCACTTT
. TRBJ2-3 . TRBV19 CASSIQAFSDTQYF TGTGCCAGTAGTATACAAGCTTTCTCAGATACGCAGTATTTT
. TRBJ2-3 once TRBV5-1 CASYGSGDTDTQYF TGCGCCTCTTATGGGAGTGGAGACACAGATACGCAGTATTTT
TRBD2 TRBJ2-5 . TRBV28 CASSLEASGTVRETQYF TGTGCCAGCAGTTTAGAAGCGAGCGGGACCGTCCGAGAGACCCAGTACTTC
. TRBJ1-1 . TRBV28 CASSIGTPRGAFF TGTGCCAGCAGTATCGGGACACCACGGGGAGCTTTCTTT
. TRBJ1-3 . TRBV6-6 CASIQGPSSGNTIYF TGTGCCAGCATCCAGGGGCCAAGCTCTGGAAACACCATATATTTT
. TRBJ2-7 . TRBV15 CATSRGRQRRDEQYF TGTGCCACCAGCAGAGGGAGACAGAGAAGGGACGAGCAGTACTTC
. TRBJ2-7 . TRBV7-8 CASSFPTRGLGGNEQYF TGTGCCAGCAGCTTCCCTACCCGGGGCCTAGGGGGTAACGAGCAGTACTTC
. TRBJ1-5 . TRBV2 CASSGTFYQPQHF TGTGCCAGCAGTGGAACATTTTATCAGCCCCAGCATTTT
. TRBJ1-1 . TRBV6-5 CASSFNRVGVTEAFF TGTGCCAGCAGTTTTAACAGGGTAGGGGTGACTGAAGCTTTCTTT
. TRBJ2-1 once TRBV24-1 CATSDRYNEQFF TGTGCCACCAGTGATCGGTACAATGAGCAGTTCTTC
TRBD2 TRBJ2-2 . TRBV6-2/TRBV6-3 CASSYSTSYTGELFF TGTGCCAGCAGTTACTCGACTAGCTACACCGGGGAGCTGTTTTTT
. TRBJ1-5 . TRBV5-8 CASSLYRDNQPQHF TGTGCCAGCAGCTTGTACAGGGACAATCAGCCCCAGCATTTT
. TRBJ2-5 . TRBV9 CASSVPGSETQYF TGTGCCAGCAGCGTCCCAGGTTCTGAGACCCAGTACTTC
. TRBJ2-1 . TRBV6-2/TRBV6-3 CASSSSRPPYEQFF TGTGCCAGCAGTTCTAGCCGGCCGCCCTATGAGCAGTTCTTC
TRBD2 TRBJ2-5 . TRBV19 CASSSRLAGGETQYF TGTGCCAGTAGTAGTCGACTAGCGGGCGGGGAGACCCAGTACTTC
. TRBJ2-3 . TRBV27 CASSLTRVGTDTQYF TGTGCCAGCAGTTTAACCAGGGTTGGCACAGATACGCAGTATTTT
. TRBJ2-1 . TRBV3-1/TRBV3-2 CASSPFPAGSNEQFF TGTGCCAGCAGCCCCTTCCCCGCGGGATCAAATGAGCAGTTCTTC
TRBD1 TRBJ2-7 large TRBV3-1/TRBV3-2 CASSQDWTGLIYEQYF TGTGCCAGCAGCCAAGATTGGACAGGGCTGATCTACGAGCAGTACTTC
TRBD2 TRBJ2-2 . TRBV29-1 CSVMTSNTGELFF TGCAGCGTTATGACTAGCAACACCGGGGAGCTGTTTTTT
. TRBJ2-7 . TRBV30 CAWSTGSYEQYF TGTGCCTGGAGTACAGGGTCCTACGAGCAGTACTTC
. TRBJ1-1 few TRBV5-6 CASSLMARSTEAFF TGTGCCAGCAGCTTGATGGCAAGGAGCACTGAAGCTTTCTTT
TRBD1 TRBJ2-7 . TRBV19 CASSFGTGGYEQYF TGTGCCAGTAGTTTCGGGACAGGGGGCTACGAGCAGTACTTC
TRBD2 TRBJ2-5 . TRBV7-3 CASSLGAGGSETQYF TGTGCCAGCAGCTTAGGGGCGGGAGGGTCGGAGACCCAGTACTTC
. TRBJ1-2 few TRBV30 CAWSVQGLGNYGYTF TGTGCCTGGAGTGTACAGGGTTTAGGGAACTATGGCTACACCTTC
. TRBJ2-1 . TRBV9 CASSVVASNEQFF TGTGCCAGCAGCGTAGTGGCCTCCAATGAGCAGTTCTTC
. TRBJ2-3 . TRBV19 CASSFSAGDTQYF TGTGCCAGTAGTTTCTCCGCGGGAGATACGCAGTATTTT
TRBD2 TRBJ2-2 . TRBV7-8 CASSLGTSGRTAPSF TGTGCCAGCAGCTTAGGGACTAGCGGGAGGACCGCGCCCTCTTTT
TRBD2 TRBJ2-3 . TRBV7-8 CASSSLPGGRSDTQYF TGTGCCAGCAGCTCCCTACCCGGCGGGAGGTCTGATACGCAGTATTTT
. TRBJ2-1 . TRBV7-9 CASSRSAGNEQFF TGTGCCAGCAGCCGGAGTGCCGGCAATGAGCAGTTCTTC
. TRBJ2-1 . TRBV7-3 CASSLNPASSYNEQFF TGTGCCAGCAGCTTAAATCCCGCGAGCTCCTACAATGAGCAGTTCTTC
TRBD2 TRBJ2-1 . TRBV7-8 CASSSLTSGRYNEQFF TGTGCCAGCAGCTCGTTAACTAGCGGGAGGTACAATGAGCAGTTCTTC
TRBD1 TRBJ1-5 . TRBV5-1 CASSLTGGQPQHF TGCGCCAGCAGCTTGACAGGGGGTCAGCCCCAGCATTTT
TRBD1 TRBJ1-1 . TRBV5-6 CASSFWTGASYTEAFF TGTGCCAGCAGCTTCTGGACAGGCGCTTCTTACACTGAAGCTTTCTTT
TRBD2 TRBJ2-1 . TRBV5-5 CASSLTRPGGRGYNEQFF TGTGCCAGCAGCTTGACCCGCCCCGGGGGGAGGGGCTACAATGAGCAGTTCTTC
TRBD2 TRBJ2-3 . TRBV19 CASSAPSGGTDTQYF TGTGCCAGTAGTGCCCCTAGCGGTGGCACAGATACGCAGTATTTT
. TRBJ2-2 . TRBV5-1 CASSLGPAGTNTGELFF TGCGCCAGCAGCTTGGGCCCTGCGGGTACGAACACCGGGGAGCTGTTTTTT
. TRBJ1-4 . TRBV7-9 CASSPGATNEKLFF TGTGCCAGCAGCCCAGGGGCAACTAATGAAAAACTGTTTTTT
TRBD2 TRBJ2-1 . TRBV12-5 CASGLPLAAHNEQFF TGTGCTAGTGGTTTGCCCCTAGCGGCTCACAATGAGCAGTTCTTC
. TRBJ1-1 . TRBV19 CASSIPGIGEAFF TGTGCCAGTAGTATACCCGGGATTGGAGAAGCTTTCTTT
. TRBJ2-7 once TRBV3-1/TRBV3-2 CASSQVPGGSYEQYF TGTGCCAGCAGCCAAGTTCCAGGTGGCTCCTACGAGCAGTACTTC
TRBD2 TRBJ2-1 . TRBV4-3 CASSQDLLAGGSYNEQFF TGCGCCAGCAGCCAAGACCTACTAGCGGGAGGCTCCTACAATGAGCAGTTCTTC
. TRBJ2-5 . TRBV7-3 CASSLRAGVRETQYF TGTGCCAGCAGCTTAAGAGCAGGGGTCCGCGAGACCCAGTACTTC